Listed below are T cell receptor beta chains from one sample, sequenced in a study of T-cell reconstitution after alpha-beta-depleted transplantation in children. TCRdb used MiXCR to reprocess the PCR reads, holding one entry per CDR3 protein. The repertoire has 250,000 to 300,000 distinct CDR3 sequences, 6% to 10% of them found once; the top ten carry around 9.8%. Sequencing used peripheral blood, obtained 360 days after TCRalphabeta/CD19-depleted stem cell transplant. The receptor source for this set is a female patient aged 2-10 years who had a stem cell transplant for Fanconi anemia, so the T cells may come from the graft donor. Each CDR3 is given with its conserved first and last residue. D genes are given only for firm matches. Clone size is stated in some rows and not others, as once, few, many or a class when expanded.

>many|TRBD2|15|TRBV9|TRBJ2-1
TGTGCCAGCAGCGTTAGCGGGGAGGGCTACAATGAGCAGTTCTTC
CASSVSGEGYNEQFF
>NA|TRBD1|16|TRBV10-3|TRBJ2-6
TGTGCCATCAGTGAGTCGACAGGGGCTGGGGCCAACGTCCTGACTTTC
CAISESTGAGANVLTF
>many|TRBD2|19|TRBV5-1|TRBJ2-5
TGCGCCAGCAGCTTGCCAGGGACTAGCGGGGGCCGGATACAAGAGACCCAGTACTTC
CASSLPGTSGGRIQETQYF
>many|NA|17|TRBV7-2|TRBJ2-7
TGTGCCAGCAGCTACCTCCGGGACCGCACTCGGGTCTACGAGCAGTACTTC
CASSYLRDRTRVYEQYF
>many|TRBD2|16|TRBV10-3|TRBJ2-1
TGTGCCATCAGTATCAAAATCCAGCGGGACTACAATGAGCAGTTCTTC
CAISIKIQRDYNEQFF
>few|NA|13|TRBV27|TRBJ2-7
TGTGCCAGCTCCGAACTAGTAGGCCCCGAGCAGTACTTC
CASSELVGPEQYF
>few|NA|14|TRBV10-3|TRBJ2-3
TGTGCCATCTCGCCCCGTGGGAGCACAGATACGCAGTATTTT
CAISPRGSTDTQYF
>many|TRBD1|14|TRBV12-3/TRBV12-4|TRBJ2-7
TGTGCCAGCAGCCAAGGACAGGCGCCCTACGAGCAGTACTTC
CASSQGQAPYEQYF
>many|NA|15|TRBV7-6|TRBJ2-5
TGTGCCAGCAGCTTAGCGGTGGATTCTCAAGAGACCCAGTACTTC
CASSLAVDSQETQYF
>NA|TRBD1|14|TRBV2|TRBJ2-5
TGTGCCAGCAGCACAGGGACAGGGTCGGAGACCCAGTACTTC
CASSTGTGSETQYF
>many|NA|13|TRBV3-1|TRBJ2-1
TGTGCCAGCACCCTCCGACAGGCCCATGAGCAGTTCTTC
CASTLRQAHEQFF
>many|NA|13|TRBV27|TRBJ2-7
TGTGCCAGCAGTTTATCAACCAGGAAGGCGCAGTACTTC
CASSLSTRKAQYF
>NA|TRBD2|16|TRBV11-2|TRBJ2-5
TGTGCCAGCAGCACTAGACTAGCGGGGGACCCGGAGACCCAGTACTTC
CASSTRLAGDPETQYF
>NA|TRBD1|14|TRBV3-1|TRBJ1-4
TGTGCCAGCAGCCAAGCCGGGACAGATGAAAAACTGTTTTTT
CASSQAGTDEKLFF
>many|NA|15|TRBV12-3/TRBV12-4|TRBJ1-2
TGTGCCAGCAGTAGCCGGGAGGGAGGTCTCGGGGGCTACACCTTC
CASSSREGGLGGYTF
>many|TRBD1|13|TRBV20-1|TRBJ1-6
TGCAGTGCTAGGGGACAGTCTAATTCACCCCTCCACTTT
CSARGQSNSPLHF
>NA|NA|13|TRBV7-6|TRBJ1-2
TGTGCCAGCAGCCTCCTGGCAGGGCTCGGCTACACCTTC
CASSLLAGLGYTF
>NA|TRBD1|14|TRBV6-5|TRBJ1-2
TGTGCCAGCAGGCCCCCGGGACAGGGGTTTGGCTACACCTTC
CASRPPGQGFGYTF
>NA|NA|14|TRBV20-1|TRBJ2-1
TGCAGTGCGTTAGTGGCGGCTTCCTACAATGAGCAGTTCTTC
CSALVAASYNEQFF
>many|NA|15|TRBV7-8|TRBJ2-4
TGTGCCAGCAGCCCCGTTTTAGGGCCAAAAAACATTCAGTACTTC
CASSPVLGPKNIQYF
>NA|NA|14|TRBV7-9|TRBJ1-6
TGTGCCAGCAGCTTAGAGGGGAGGGTGAAACCCCTCCACTTT
CASSLEGRVKPLHF
>NA|NA|15|TRBV28|TRBJ1-5
TGTGCCAGCAGGCCGAGGATCTATAGCAATCAGCCCCAGCATTTT
CASRPRIYSNQPQHF
>many|NA|15|TRBV7-2|TRBJ1-2
TGTGCCAGCAGCTTAGGGCCTCCCGACTACTATGGCTACACCTTC
CASSLGPPDYYGYTF
>NA|NA|16|TRBV7-9|TRBJ2-5
TGTGCCAGCAGCTTAGAAGGGCCCCGGTCGGTGGAGACCCAGTACTTC
CASSLEGPRSVETQYF
>many|NA|15|TRBV28|TRBJ2-2
TGTGCCAGCAGTTTAAGGAAGGCTCTGACCGGGGAGCTGTTTTTT
CASSLRKALTGELFF
>many|NA|17|TRBV27|TRBJ2-2
TGTGCCAGCAGTTTATCGGAGTGGTGGAGGAACACCGGGGAGCTGTTTTTT
CASSLSEWWRNTGELFF
>many|TRBD1|14|TRBV28|TRBJ1-2
TGTGCCAGCAGTCTCGGGACAGTAAACTATGGCTACACCTTC
CASSLGTVNYGYTF
>NA|TRBD1|13|TRBV29-1|TRBJ1-2
TGCAGCGTTCGCGGGACAGGGGACTATGGCTACACCTTC
CSVRGTGDYGYTF
>NA|TRBD2|15|TRBV6-1|TRBJ2-1
TGTGCCAGCAGTGTTGCTAGCGGGGGTTACAATGAGCAGTTCTTC
CASSVASGGYNEQFF
>many|TRBD1|15|TRBV9|TRBJ2-1
TGTGCCAGCAGCGTAGGAAGGAAGGGGGCCTATGAGCAGTTCTTC
CASSVGRKGAYEQFF
>few|NA|11|TRBV20-1|TRBJ2-5
TGCAGTGCTAGTGGCCAAGAGACCCAGTACTTC
CSASGQETQYF
>many|TRBD1|14|TRBV28|TRBJ2-1
TGTGCCAACTCTCCGGGACAGTCCTACAATGAGCAGTTCTTC
CANSPGQSYNEQFF
>many|TRBD1|12|TRBV2|TRBJ2-1
TGTGCCAGCAGGTTCGACAGGGGCGAGCAGTTCTTC
CASRFDRGEQFF
>many|TRBD2|17|TRBV7-2|TRBJ2-1
TGTGCCAGCAGCTTTGGGGTACTAGCGGGATCGAGGAATGAGCAGTTCTTC
CASSFGVLAGSRNEQFF
>NA|NA|16|TRBV5-5|TRBJ2-3
TGTGCCAGCAGCTTGAATCTAGCCCTTAGCACAGATACGCAGTATTTT
CASSLNLALSTDTQYF
>many|TRBD1|17|TRBV12-3/TRBV12-4|TRBJ1-6
TGTGCCAGCAGTTTGGGGACAGATAGTTGGAATAATTCACCCCTCCACTTT
CASSLGTDSWNNSPLHF
>many|TRBD1|14|TRBV6-5|TRBJ1-2
TGTGCCAGCAGTACAGCCCAGGGGGCTCGGGGCTACACCTTC
CASSTAQGARGYTF
>NA|NA|15|TRBV20-1|TRBJ2-5
TGCAGTGCTATAGGGCTGTTGACCACTCAAGAGACCCAGTACTTC
CSAIGLLTTQETQYF
>many|NA|13|TRBV27|TRBJ1-1
TGTGCCAGCAGTTCGGGACCCAACACTGAAGCTTTCTTT
CASSSGPNTEAFF
>many|NA|15|TRBV28|TRBJ2-2
TGTGCCAGCAGTCTTTCGAGGGCTCACACCGGGGAGCTGTTTTTT
CASSLSRAHTGELFF
>many|NA|14|TRBV7-8|TRBJ1-5
TGTGCCAGCAGCTTAATCCCATCCACTTCGCCCCAGCATTTT
CASSLIPSTSPQHF
>many|TRBD2|17|TRBV28|TRBJ2-3
TGTGCCAGCAGCTACCCTGTCGCGCGGGGGAACACAGATACGCAGTATTTT
CASSYPVARGNTDTQYF
>many|TRBD2|15|TRBV5-1|TRBJ2-2
TGCGCCAGCAGCTTTCTAGCGGGGGCCACCGGGGAGCTGTTTTTT
CASSFLAGATGELFF
>many|TRBD1|16|TRBV20-1|TRBJ1-4
TGCAGTGCTAGAGAGCAGGGGGCGCATTCTAATGAAAAACTGTTTTTT
CSAREQGAHSNEKLFF
>many|NA|17|TRBV9|TRBJ2-3
TGTGCCAGCAGCGCCTCCCTCTTGAGTACTAGCACAGATACGCAGTATTTT
CASSASLLSTSTDTQYF
>many|NA|11|TRBV28|TRBJ1-1
TGTGCCAGCAGTTTAATCGCTGAAGCTTTCTTT
CASSLIAEAFF
>NA|TRBD1|19|TRBV12-3/TRBV12-4|TRBJ2-2
TGTGCCAGCAGTTTAGCCCGATCAGGGGGACAGGGGGCCACCGGGGAGCTGTTTTTT
CASSLARSGGQGATGELFF
>many|TRBD2|16|TRBV7-2|TRBJ2-3
TGTGCCAGCAGCAGACTAGCGGGAGTTGGCACAGATACGCAGTATTTT
CASSRLAGVGTDTQYF
>few|TRBD2|12|TRBV10-1|TRBJ2-3
TGCGCCAGCAGTGGAGGGGAGGGTACGCAGTATTTT
CASSGGEGTQYF
>many|NA|14|TRBV5-4|TRBJ2-6
TGTGCCAGCAGCGTAGACGCTGGGGCCAACGTCCTGACTTTC
CASSVDAGANVLTF
>NA|TRBD2|17|TRBV4-2|TRBJ2-3
TGTGCCAGCAGCCGCAGGCTAGCGGGGGGGCTAGCAGATACGCAGTATTTT
CASSRRLAGGLADTQYF
>few|NA|16|TRBV12-3/TRBV12-4|TRBJ2-2
TGTGCCAGCAGTTTGCTTCCTGTCAAGAACACCGGGGAGCTGTTTTTT
CASSLLPVKNTGELFF
>NA|NA|14|TRBV28|TRBJ1-2
TGTGCCAGCCGCTCTTCGGGGCCCGACTATGGCTACACCTTC
CASRSSGPDYGYTF
>many|TRBD2|14|TRBV13|TRBJ2-3
TGTGCCAGCAGCTTACTAGCGGGAGCAGATACGCAGTATTTT
CASSLLAGADTQYF
>many|NA|15|TRBV25-1|TRBJ2-7
TGTGCCAGCAGTTCGTTAGGGACGGCATCCTACGAGCAGTACTTC
CASSSLGTASYEQYF
>many|NA|14|TRBV7-8|TRBJ2-2
TGTGCCAGCAGCCCCTTACCTGGCACCGGGGAGCTGTTTTTT
CASSPLPGTGELFF
>few|NA|23|TRBV28|TRBJ1-3
TGTGCCAGCAGTTTTTACAGGTCGAAAGTACAGGCGCAGGCGGGGGGAATAGGAAACACCATATATTTT
CASSFYRSKVQAQAGGIGNTIYF
>NA|NA|12|TRBV14|TRBJ2-7
TGTGCCAGCAGCCCAGACGCCTACGAGCAGTACTTC
CASSPDAYEQYF
>few|NA|14|TRBV6-1|TRBJ2-7
TGTGCCAGCAGTCGGTCCAGCAGCTCCTACGAGCAGTACTTC
CASSRSSSSYEQYF